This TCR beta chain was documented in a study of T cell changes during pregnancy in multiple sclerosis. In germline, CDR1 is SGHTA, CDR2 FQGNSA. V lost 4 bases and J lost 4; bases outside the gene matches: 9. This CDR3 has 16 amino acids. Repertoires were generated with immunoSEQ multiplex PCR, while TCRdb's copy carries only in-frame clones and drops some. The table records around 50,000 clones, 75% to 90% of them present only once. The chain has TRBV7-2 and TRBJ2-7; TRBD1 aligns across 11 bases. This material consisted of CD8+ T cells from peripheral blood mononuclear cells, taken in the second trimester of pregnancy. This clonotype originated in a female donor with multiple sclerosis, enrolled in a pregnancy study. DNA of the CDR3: TGTGCCAGCAGCTGGGGAGGGACAGGGGGGGGGTACGAGCAGTACTTC. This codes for CASSWGGTGGGYEQYF.